This T cell receptor beta chain was recorded in a study of T-cell memory formation after mild COVID-19. A few counts support this clonotype. One entry per CDR3 protein results from TCRdb running MiXCR on the 5' RACE reads. This sample yields some 300,000 distinct CDR3 sequences, of which 15% to 20% are seen a single time; 20% to 25% belongs to the top ten. Germline V gene sequence: CDR1 MGHRA, CDR2 YSYEKL. V was shortened by 0 bases and J by 0 bases, with 10 bases between the two germline ends. This CDR3 contains 16 residues. The rearrangement joins TRBV4-1 to TRBJ2-3; D unclear. The sequence derives from a man between 18 and 35 years old who had mild COVID-19 (a few samples of this study predate the infection). Cell type and time point are not known. The sample was PBMCs or a T cell subset sorted from them (not recorded which). DNA for the CDR3: TGCGCCAGCAGCCAAGAGAACATCCCTAGCACAGATACGCAGTATTTT. This sequence encodes CASSQENIPSTDTQYF.